A single sample gave rise to the 14 T cell receptor beta chains below, sequenced in a study of T cell responses to AZD1222 COVID-19 vaccine. Here immunoSEQ multiplex PCR was the method, and the copy in TCRdb shows in-frame clones only, minus some. The table has just under 85,000 clones, roughly 82% seen once. Source: peripheral blood, taken on day 0 of AZD1222 vaccination. Every receptor here comes from an adult in good health.

This chain connects TRBV9 to TRBJ2-7; 15 positions match TRBD2. V trimming: 4 bases; J trimming: 1 base; junction bases outside the gene matches: 3. The CDR3 has 16 amino acids. Germline values: CDR1 SGDLS, CDR2 YYNGEE. CDR3 bases: TGTGCCAGCAGCCCGGGGACTAGCGGGGGGTCCTACGAGCAGTACTTC. Encoded protein: CASSPGTSGGSYEQYF.

V and J are TRBV7-9 and TRBJ1-2; TRBD1 aligns across 8 bases. The trim removed 1 base at V and 8 bases at J, leaving 12 bases unmatched. Germline assignment: CDR1 SEHNR and CDR2 FQNEAQ (reference sequence). The CDR3 consists of 16 residues. DNA of the CDR3: TGTGCCAGCAGCTTAGTCTTCAGGGGGCCACAGGAAGGCTACACCTTC. Its protein is CASSLVFRGPQEGYTF.

The chain is built from TRBV30 and TRBJ1-2; D is ambiguous. Per the germline V gene, CDR1 is GTSNPN and CDR2 is SVGIG (reference sequence). V lost 3 bases, J lost 2 bases, and 10 bases lay in between. CDR3 length: 13 residues. This CDR3 is CAWRGAINYGYTF. The CDR3 region has the DNA TGTGCCTGGAGGGGAGCCATAAACTATGGCTACACCTTC.

The chain's CDR3 is CASSPRHYGYTF. The DNA of the CDR3 is TGTGCCAGTAGTCCCCGACACTATGGCTACACCTTC. The genes are TRBV19 and TRBJ1-2; D gene unclear. Trimming stripped 5 bases from V and 3 bases from J, with 7 bases between. The CDR3 sequence is 12 residues long. CDR1 is LNHDA and CDR2 is SQIVND in the germline V gene (reference sequence).

This chain connects TRBV18 to TRBJ2-6; D is unclear. The CDR3 contains 17 residues. Trimming shortened V by 5 bases and J by 3 bases, and 17 bases separated the two germline ends. From germline, CDR1 is KGHSH and CDR2 LQKENI. For the CDR3, the DNA is TGTGCCAGCTCAGAGCGTTCGAAAGCTATTGGGGCCAACGTCCTGACTTTC. It codes for CASSERSKAIGANVLTF.

The rearrangement links TRBV18 to TRBJ2-5; tentatively, D is TRBD1 (6 bases). This CDR3 contains 13 residues. The germline V gene encodes CDR1 KGHSH and CDR2 LQKENI. The ends were cut back, 6 bases at V and 2 bases at J, with 10 bases in the middle. CDR3 bases: TGTGCCAGCTCTGGGGACACTCAAGAGACCCAGTACTTC. Its protein is CASSGDTQETQYF. Full variable domain (missing parts from reference TRBV18 and TRBJ2-5): NAGVMQNPRHLVRRRGQEARLRCSPMKGHSHVYWYRQLPEEGLKFMVYLQKENIIDESGMPKERFSAEFPKEGPSILRIQQVVRGDSAAYFCASSGDTQETQYFGPGTRLLVL.

The chain combines TRBV15 with TRBJ2-3; 9 bases align to TRBD2. Per the germline V gene, CDR1 is LNHNV and CDR2 is YYDKDF (reference sequence). V shed 5 bases and J 4 bases; nucleotides not matched to a gene: 10. The CDR3 loop spans 16 amino acids. CDR3 loop: CATSPRTSVSPDTQYF. For the CDR3, the DNA is TGTGCCACCAGCCCCCGGACTAGCGTTAGCCCAGATACGCAGTATTTT.

V usage is TRBV5-1 and J usage is TRBJ2-7; D call uncertain. Germline CDR1 reads SGHRS; CDR2 reads YFSETQ. V lost 0 bases and J lost 6, with 10 bases in between. The CDR3 is 13 amino acids. CDR3 DNA sequence: TGCGCCAGCAGCTTGGAGTCAACAGCCGAGCAGTACTTC. It encodes CASSLESTAEQYF. The full variable domain, completed using reference TRBV5-1 and TRBJ2-7, is KAGVTQTPRYLIKTRGQQVTLSCSPISGHRSVSWYQQTPGQGLQFLFEYFSETQRNKGNFPGRFSGRQFSNSRSEMNVSTLELGDSALYLCASSLESTAEQYFGPGTRLTVT.

On this clone itself: This sample includes further DNA sequences coding for the same CDR3. The chain has TRBV5-1 and TRBJ2-5; 7 bases are shared with TRBD1. V shed 2 bases and J 5 bases; nucleotides not matched to a gene: 6. The CDR3 loop spans 14 amino acids. CDR1 and CDR2 (germline): SGHRS, YFSETQ. The CDR3 nucleotides read TGCGCCAGCAGCTTAGAGGGGGCGCAGGAGACCCAGTACTTC. Its translation: CASSLEGAQETQYF.

This clone was seen only once. The CDR3 coding sequence is TGTGCCAGCAGCTTAGTAGGGAATGAGCAGTTCTTC. Protein: CASSLVGNEQFF. The chain uses TRBV7-9 and TRBJ2-1; D gene uncertain. Between the trimmed V and J ends, which lost 1 base and 7 bases, there was a span of 5 bases. Germline V CDR1 and CDR2: SEHNR, FQNEAQ (reference sequence). The CDR3 is 12 residues long.

In its sample, this clone was seen a few times. The CDR3 DNA follows: TGTGCCAGCAGTTACTATGAGAACACTGAAGCTTTCTTT. This encodes CASSYYENTEAFF. V gene TRBV6-5 combines with J gene TRBJ1-1; no clear D. The V gene's germline CDR1 is MNHEY and CDR2 SVGAGI. Trimming removed 1 base from V and 1 base from J, with 4 bases in between. CDR3 size: 13 residues.

This clone was seen once. J is TRBJ1-5 and V is TRBV6-5; D gene unclear. The V gene lost 2 bases and the J gene lost 6 bases, with 8 bases spanning the gap. CDR1 and CDR2 (germline): MNHEY, SVGAGI. The CDR3 is 13 amino acids. Here the CDR3 DNA reads TGTGCCAGCAGTTACGGAGGGCTTCAGCCCCAGCATTTT. It encodes CASSYGGLQPQHF.

The chain has TRBV29-1 and TRBJ1-2; no definite D call. The CDR3 extends over 13 amino acids. Trimming took 6 bases from V and 1 from J, leaving 12 bases between them. CDR1 is SQVTM and CDR2 is ANQGSEA in the germline V gene. The CDR3 region has the DNA TGCAGCGTCCAACAGAGGAGTAACTATGGCTACACCTTC. It encodes CSVQQRSNYGYTF.

This clone has a single count. V gene TRBV5-1 combines with J gene TRBJ1-1; 8 positions match TRBD1. J was trimmed by 10 bases and V by 3 bases; bases with no gene match: 8. This CDR3 has 13 residues. Germline-derived CDR1 and CDR2 are SGHRS and YFSETQ. As DNA, the CDR3 is TGCGCCAGCAGCTGGGGGACAGGTGCAGGAGCTTTCTTT. Translating it yields CASSWGTGAGAFF.